The rows below give T cell receptor beta chains drawn from one sample of a study of T cell responses to AZD1222 COVID-19 vaccine. Assay used: immunoSEQ multiplex PCR; TCRdb lists only in-frame clones, some missing. The sample consists of roughly 140,000 clones, about nine tenths of them appearing once. The sequencing here drew on peripheral blood, taken 28 days after the second AZD1222 dose. The receptors were gathered from an adult who received the AZD1222 COVID-19 vaccine. CDR3s include the opening cysteine and the closing phenylalanine or tryptophan. The order of the fields is clone size, J gene, D gene, V gene, CDR3 protein, CDR3 DNA. The D gene is left open where the match is weak. Clone size appears in some rows only: once, few, many, or a class for an expanded clone.

-	TRBJ2-1	-	TRBV28	CASSFEGPRGNEQFF	TGTGCCAGCAGTTTTGAAGGTCCCCGGGGGAATGAGCAGTTCTTC
-	TRBJ2-7	TRBD2	TRBV30	CAWSVGLAGGGDEQYF	TGTGCCTGGAGTGTAGGCCTAGCGGGAGGAGGGGACGAGCAGTACTTC
-	TRBJ2-1	-	TRBV7-6	CASSLGPLDNEQFF	TGTGCCAGCAGCTTGGGACCCTTGGACAATGAGCAGTTCTTC
-	TRBJ2-1	-	TRBV23-1	CAAPRGLAAPYPCNEQFF	-
-	TRBJ2-1	TRBD2	TRBV10-1	CASSGTSGGANEQFF	TGCGCCAGCAGTGGGACTAGCGGGGGGGCGAATGAGCAGTTCTTC
-	TRBJ2-3	-	TRBV20-1	CSARVADTQYF	TGCAGTGCTAGAGTGGCAGATACGCAGTATTTT
-	TRBJ1-5	-	TRBV5-1	CASSLQGSSNQPQHF	TGCGCCAGCAGCTTGCAGGGTTCTAGCAATCAGCCCCAGCATTTT
-	TRBJ2-2	-	TRBV7-3	CASSLMGADTGELFF	TGTGCCAGCAGCTTAATGGGGGCCGACACCGGGGAGCTGTTTTTT
-	TRBJ2-3	TRBD1	TRBV4-1	CASSETGAGTDTQYF	TGCGCCAGCAGCGAAACAGGGGCAGGAACAGATACGCAGTATTTT
-	TRBJ2-1	-	TRBV2	CASSDQEGDEQFF	TGTGCCAGCAGTGATCAGGAGGGGGATGAGCAGTTCTTC
-	TRBJ1-6	-	TRBV5-4	CASSLQGTNNSPLHF	TGTGCCAGCAGCTTGCAGGGGACAAATAATTCACCCCTCCACTTT
-	TRBJ2-1	-	TRBV24-1	CATSAGRGQINEQFF	TGTGCCACCAGCGCGGGGAGGGGGCAAATAAATGAGCAGTTCTTC
once	TRBJ1-2	-	TRBV28	CASRATQSPRVGYTF	TGTGCCAGCAGGGCAACTCAAAGCCCAAGGGTGGGCTACACCTTC